The clone carrying this TCR beta chain was detected only once. The record originates from a study of CD8+ T cells in alopecia areata. Extracted RNA was reverse transcribed, and the resulting cDNA served as sequencing template. Here immunoSEQ multiplex PCR was the method, and the copy in TCRdb shows in-frame clones only, minus some. This table has more than 95,000 clones, around 84% appearing once. Treatment: oral pan-JAK inhibitor, 5-10 mg twice daily. Sorted populations comprised CD4+ and CD8+ T cells obtained from PBMCs. The CDR3 is 14 amino acids. V was clipped by 6 bases and J by 3 bases; unmatched bases: 4. Germline lookup yields CDR1 SQVTM and CDR2 ANQGSEA.

This rearrangement joins TRBV29-1 to TRBJ2-1; 11 bases are a match to TRBD1. The sequencing used CD8+ T cells sorted from blood, collected at approximately week 30, from a patient treated with tofacitinib. This sequence was found in a human donor with alopecia areata. CDR3 sequence (DNA): TGCAGCGTGGGACAGGGGGAGGGCTACAATGAGCAGTTCTTC. This sequence encodes CSVGQGEGYNEQFF.